The next 5 T cell receptor beta chains were all read from a single sample in a study of blood T cell repertoires in COVID-19. The method was immunoSEQ multiplex PCR; TCRdb's version includes in-frame clones alone and lacks a portion of them. The sample has about 100,000 clones, over 65% seen once; the top ten hold 9.5% to 15%. Sequencing used peripheral blood. The receptors here all came from a human donor in a cohort sampled during active COVID-19.

The chain combines TRBV29-1 with TRBJ2-1; 9 nucleotides line up with TRBD2. This CDR3 has 14 amino acids. V lost 4 bases and J lost 7; bases outside the gene matches: 8. CDR1 is SQVTM, CDR2 ANQGSEA, per germline. The CDR3 is CSVVGGGAVNEQFF. The CDR3 nucleotides read TGCAGCGTTGTGGGCGGGGGGGCCGTTAATGAGCAGTTCTTC.

This chain uses TRBV5-4 with TRBJ1-6, with D possibly being TRBD1 (6 bases). V lost 5 bases, J lost 7 bases, and 10 bases lay in between. Germline V CDR1 and CDR2: SGHNT, YYREEE (reference sequence). CDR3 length equals 13 residues. This CDR3 is CASRGATNSPLHF. DNA for the CDR3: TGTGCCAGCAGGGGGGCAACGAATTCACCCCTCCACTTT.

This clone was observed once. This rearrangement joins TRBV18 to TRBJ1-1; 7 bases agree with TRBD1. CDR1 KGHSH and CDR2 LQKENI come from the germline V gene. The CDR3 sequence is 14 residues long. V gave up 6 bases and J gave up 4 bases; unmatched junction bases: 8. The CDR3 DNA sequence: TGTGCCAGCTCCCGACAGGGTCCGGGCACTGAAGCTTTCTTT. It encodes CASSRQGPGTEAFF.

The chain joins TRBV9 to TRBJ1-2; the D gene is possibly TRBD1 (6 bases). The CDR3 sequence is 13 residues long. The V end was cut by 4 bases, the J end by 8 bases, with 15 bases between. Germline V gene lookup returns CDR1 SGDLS and CDR2 YYNGEE. The CDR3 sequence: CASSPQDSFGYTF. The DNA of the CDR3 is TGTGCCAGCAGCCCCCAGGACAGTTTCGGCTACACCTTC.

The chain has TRBV7-8 and TRBJ1-1, with D perhaps TRBD1 (5 bases). Trimming shortened V by 4 bases and J by 0 bases, and 9 bases separated the two germline ends. Germline V gene data show CDR1 as SGHVS and CDR2 as FQNEAQ. This CDR3 contains 14 residues. The chain's CDR3 is CASSSETVNTEAFF. DNA for the CDR3: TGTGCCAGCAGCTCGGAGACAGTGAACACTGAAGCTTTCTTT.